The entry that follows covers one TCR beta chain sequence. The data were obtained in a study of blood T cell repertoires in COVID-19. Losses at the gene ends were 4 bases for V and 0 bases for J; bases not matched to a gene: 7. The CDR3 consists of 16 residues. CDR1 is MNHEY, CDR2 SVGAGI, per germline. Using immunoSEQ multiplex PCR, the repertoire was profiled, and TCRdb retains in-frame clones only, with some absent. The table has 390,000 or so clones, 80% to 90% seen once. Specimen: PBMCs or T cells enriched from blood (not recorded which). The clonotype comes from a woman aged 45-65 years who had recovered from COVID-19. The rearrangement links TRBV6-5 to TRBJ2-3, with 7 positions matching TRBD1. DNA of the CDR3: TGTGCCAGCAGTTCGAGACAGGGATCTAGCACAGATACGCAGTATTTT. Translation: CASSSRQGSSTDTQYF.